The 27 T cell receptor beta chains below all came from one sample that was sequenced in a study of cytomegalovirus exposure and HLA in healthy donors. PCR used 60 Vbeta primers and 13 Jbeta primers. The table came from immunoSEQ multiplex PCR; TCRdb's copy has only in-frame clones and leaves some out. Of about 150,000 clones listed, just under 80% are singletons. Material: PBMCs. Every receptor here comes from a woman between 50 and 59 years old in good health and CMV-seropositive.

The chain combines TRBV4-3 with TRBJ1-1, with D possibly matching TRBD1 (6 bases). Germline V gene data show CDR1 as LGHNA and CDR2 as YSLEER. Trimming shortened V by 0 bases and J by 5 bases, and 16 bases separated the two germline ends. The CDR3 is made up of 16 amino acids. The CDR3 loop reads CASSQDLWDTRTEAFF. Here the CDR3 DNA reads TGCGCCAGCAGCCAAGATCTGTGGGACACCCGGACTGAAGCTTTCTTT.

J is TRBJ1-2 and V is TRBV6-5; 9 bases fit TRBD1. The CDR3 has 14 residues. CDR1 MNHEY and CDR2 SVGAGI come from the germline V gene. Trimming removed 6 bases from V and 4 bases from J; junction bases left unmatched: 6. CDR3 coding DNA: TGTGCCAGCAGACCCCCGGGACAGGGCTATGGCTACACCTTC. Translated: CASRPPGQGYGYTF.

This sequence joins TRBV28 and TRBJ2-5; perhaps TRBD1 as D (7 bases). This CDR3 has 15 amino acids. Trimming cost V 2 bases and J 2 bases, with 12 bases left between them. CDR1 MDHEN and CDR2 SYDVKM come from the germline V gene. The CDR3 loop is CASSLRGTEQETQYF. In DNA form, the CDR3 reads TGTGCCAGCAGTTTACGCGGGACAGAACAAGAGACCCAGTACTTC.

This chain connects TRBV9 to TRBJ2-1, with 8 nucleotides matching TRBD1. J gave up 6 bases and V 4 bases, and 12 bases lay outside the gene matches. The CDR3 length is 16 residues. Germline CDR1 is SGDLS and CDR2 is YYNGEE. CDR3 in DNA: TGTGCCAGCAGCCCCCGACCGGACAGGGCTAGCAATGAGCAGTTCTTC. As protein: CASSPRPDRASNEQFF.

V is TRBV7-9 and J is TRBJ1-1; TRBD1 matches at 9 bases. The CDR3 runs to 13 residues. The germline CDR1 and CDR2 sequences are SEHNR and FQNEAQ (reference sequence). The J segment lost 10 bases and the V segment lost 3 bases, leaving 6 bases of the junction unmatched. For the CDR3, the DNA is TGTGCCAGCAGCTTCGGGACAGGGTTCCCAGCTTTCTTT. This sequence encodes CASSFGTGFPAFF.

The J gene is TRBJ2-7, the V gene TRBV11-2, with D perhaps TRBD1 (6 bases). CDR1 is SGHAT and CDR2 is FQNNGV in the germline V gene. The V gene lost 1 base and the J gene lost 0 bases, with 10 bases spanning the gap. The CDR3 is 15 residues long. The CDR3 sequence: CASSLAGELSYEQYF. Written as DNA, the CDR3 is TGTGCCAGCAGCTTAGCAGGGGAACTCTCCTACGAGCAGTACTTC.

This clone was seen only a few times. The V call is TRBV18, the J call TRBJ2-7; possible D gene TRBD1, 6 bases. V lost 3 bases to trimming and J lost 0 bases, with 15 bases between them. The CDR3 length is 16 residues. Germline CDR1 KGHSH, CDR2 LQKENI. The CDR3, as DNA: TGTGCCAGCTCACCCCCGGGACATAAGACCTCCTACGAGCAGTACTTC. It translates to CASSPPGHKTSYEQYF.

The rearrangement links TRBV5-4 to TRBJ1-4; perhaps TRBD1 as D (6 bases). The CDR3 runs to 16 residues. V lost 4 bases and J lost 0, with 13 bases in between. CDR1 SGHNT and CDR2 YYREEE come from the germline V gene (reference sequence). In DNA form, the CDR3 reads TGTGCCAGCAGCAAACAGGGAACCTCAACTAATGAAAAACTGTTTTTT. This encodes CASSKQGTSTNEKLFF.

The chain uses TRBV7-2 and TRBJ1-4; tentative D call: TRBD1 (6 bases). The ends were cut back, 2 bases at V and 8 bases at J, with 18 bases in the middle. The CDR3 is 16 amino acids. Germline V gene sequence: CDR1 SGHTA, CDR2 FQGNSA. CDR3: CASSLFGGPRPEKLFF. The CDR3 nucleotides read TGTGCCAGCAGCTTATTTGGGGGCCCAAGGCCGGAAAAACTGTTTTTT.

The chain combines TRBV5-1 with TRBJ2-5, with 7 nucleotides matching TRBD1. Germline trimming cut 4 bases from V and 4 bases from J; bases unmatched to any gene: 10. There are 15 residues in the CDR3. Germline V gives CDR1 SGHRS, CDR2 YFSETQ. The DNA of the CDR3 is TGCGCCAGCAGCGAACAGGGGACCCCGCCAGAGACCCAGTACTTC. Translating it yields CASSEQGTPPETQYF.

This chain joins TRBV5-1 and TRBJ1-1; a weak D match, TRBD1 (5 bases). CDR3 length: 13 amino acids. Trimming removed 4 bases from V and 2 bases from J, with 9 bases in between. Germline-derived CDR1 and CDR2 are SGHRS and YFSETQ. For the CDR3, the DNA is TGCGCCAGCAGCCCTGACAGCAACACTGAAGCTTTCTTT. Protein: CASSPDSNTEAFF. Together with reference TRBV5-1 and TRBJ1-1, the CDR3 gives the full variable domain: KAGVTQTPRYLIKTRGQQVTLSCSPISGHRSVSWYQQTPGQGLQFLFEYFSETQRNKGNFPGRFSGRQFSNSRSEMNVSTLELGDSALYLCASSPDSNTEAFFGQGTRLTVV.

This chain uses TRBV6-6 with TRBJ1-6; possibly TRBD1 for D (5 bases). Trimming shortened V by 8 bases and J by 10 bases, and 18 bases separated the two germline ends. Germline CDR1 MNHNY, CDR2 SVGAGI (reference sequence). This CDR3 has 14 residues. The CDR3: CASLDTAARSPLHF. CDR3 coding DNA: TGTGCCAGCTTGGACACGGCCGCACGGTCACCCCTCCACTTT.

This sequence joins TRBV15 and TRBJ2-1; D remains unclear. Germline values: CDR1 LNHNV, CDR2 YYDKDF (reference sequence). The CDR3 spans 11 residues. V was clipped by 2 bases and J by 7 bases, with 3 bases between them. CDR3 protein: CATSRQNEQFF. The DNA of the CDR3 is TGTGCCACCAGCAGACAGAATGAGCAGTTCTTC.

The V gene is TRBV6-1, the J gene TRBJ2-7, with TRBD1 identical over 8 bases. Germline-derived CDR1 and CDR2 are MNHNS and SASEGT. The CDR3 length is 16 residues. The V segment lost 2 bases and the J segment 2 bases; nucleotides outside the gene matches: 8. CDR3 protein: CASSEHPMGQAYEQYF. In DNA, the CDR3 is TGTGCCAGCAGTGAACACCCCATGGGACAGGCCTACGAGCAGTACTTC.

This chain links TRBV30 with TRBJ1-5; D gene ambiguous. Trimming pared 1 base from V and 4 bases from J, leaving 8 bases between. The V gene's germline CDR1 is GTSNPN and CDR2 SVGIG (reference sequence). The CDR3 contains 13 residues. The CDR3 here is CAWSAAGNQPQHF. The CDR3 nucleotides are TGTGCCTGGAGTGCCGCGGGTAATCAGCCCCAGCATTTT.

The rearrangement joins TRBV2 to TRBJ1-1; 9 bases agree with TRBD1. V lost 7 bases to trimming and J lost 1 base; unmatched junction nucleotides: 4. CDR1 and CDR2 from the germline V gene are SNHLY and FYNNEI. The length of the CDR3 is 14 residues. The CDR3 protein is CASTGTGTNTEAFF. CDR3 nucleotides: TGTGCCAGCACCGGGACAGGGACGAACACTGAAGCTTTCTTT. Full variable domain (remainder filled in from reference TRBV2 and TRBJ1-1): EPEVTQTPSHQVTQMGQEVILRCVPISNHLYFYWYRQILGQKVEFLVSFYNNEISEKSEIFDDQFSVERPDGSNFTLKIRSTKLEDSAMYFCASTGTGTNTEAFFGQGTRLTVV.

This chain joins TRBV28 and TRBJ1-5, with unresolved D. Trimming removed 7 bases from V and 6 bases from J, with 16 bases in between. The CDR3 has 14 amino acids. Germline V gives CDR1 MDHEN, CDR2 SYDVKM. CDR3 region: CASTPQVVGQPQHF. DNA for the CDR3: TGTGCCAGCACCCCGCAGGTGGTAGGTCAGCCCCAGCATTTT.

In its sample, this clone was seen a few times. The chain uses TRBV15 and TRBJ2-2; D is possibly TRBD1 (9 bases). The germline V gene has CDR1 LNHNV and CDR2 YYDKDF (reference sequence). The CDR3 consists of 15 residues. With 7 bases removed from V and 6 bases from J, the gap between germline ends came to 18 bases. The CDR3 DNA is TGTGCCACCAACGGGAGGGACAGGGACGCCGGGGAGCTGTTTTTT. It codes for CATNGRDRDAGELFF.

The sample holds one count of this clone. The chain links TRBV7-6 to TRBJ2-5, with a possible D match to TRBD1 (5 bases). In germline, CDR1 is SGHVS, CDR2 FNYEAQ. V was pared by 1 base and J by 5 bases, with 8 bases between. The CDR3 contains 13 residues. The DNA for the CDR3 is TGTGCCAGCAGCTTAGTAAAGGGGGAGACCCAGTACTTC. This gives the protein CASSLVKGETQYF.

V and J are TRBV5-4 and TRBJ1-2; a possible D gene is TRBD1 (6 bases). Germline assignment: CDR1 SGHNT and CDR2 YYREEE (reference sequence). V shed 4 bases and J shed 5 bases, with 12 bases lying between them. The CDR3 loop spans 13 amino acids. CDR3 in amino acids: CASSAQQGYGYTF. Here the CDR3 DNA reads TGTGCCAGCAGCGCTCAACAGGGATATGGCTACACCTTC.

This chain connects TRBV6-1 to TRBJ2-3; D might be TRBD1 (7 bases). Trimming stripped 5 bases from V and 5 bases from J, with 11 bases between. The CDR3 loop spans 13 amino acids. Germline V gives CDR1 MNHNS, CDR2 SASEGT. Here the CDR3 reads CASSRGRGDTQYF. DNA of the CDR3: TGTGCCAGCAGTAGGGGGCGGGGAGATACGCAGTATTTT.

The count of this clone is one. One end of the junction fails to match germline, which may point to a read error. CDR3 sequence reads: CANSSDRNEFF. Here the CDR3 DNA reads TGTGCCAACAGTTCTGACAGAAACGAGTTCTTC. The chain employs TRBV28 and TRBJ2-1; the D gene is possibly TRBD1 (5 bases). CDR1 and CDR2 (germline): MDHEN, SYDVKM. This CDR3 region has 11 residues.

V usage is TRBV4-2 and J usage is TRBJ2-2, with 9 bases matching TRBD2. The CDR3 runs 16 residues. Germline V lookup: CDR1 LGHNA, CDR2 YNFKEQ. V was clipped by 0 bases and J by 4 bases; unmatched bases: 3. The CDR3 DNA follows: TGTGCCAGCAGCCAAGAGGCGGGGGGGAGCACCGGGGAGCTGTTTTTT. This codes for CASSQEAGGSTGELFF.

This clone was picked up one time. The chain links TRBV29-1 to TRBJ2-5, with unresolved D. Trimming took 5 bases from V and 0 from J, leaving 13 bases between them. Germline CDR1 is SQVTM and CDR2 is ANQGSEA. The CDR3 covers 14 residues. CDR3 sequence: CSVPYTAYQETQYF. For the CDR3, the DNA is TGCAGCGTTCCATATACTGCGTACCAAGAGACCCAGTACTTC.

This chain links TRBV28 with TRBJ2-2, with D possibly matching TRBD2 (6 bases). The CDR3 contains 14 residues. Germline V gene lookup returns CDR1 MDHEN and CDR2 SYDVKM. V lost 3 bases and J lost 4, with 9 bases in between. For the CDR3, the DNA is TGTGCCAGCAGTTTGTGGACTATCACCGGGGAGCTGTTTTTT. Amino acids: CASSLWTITGELFF.

The chain couples TRBV28 to TRBJ2-7, with D possibly being TRBD1 (6 bases). The CDR3 has 13 amino acids. Trimming took 5 bases from V and 3 from J, leaving 11 bases between them. Germline assignment: CDR1 MDHEN and CDR2 SYDVKM. The CDR3 region has the DNA TGTGCCAGCAGTGCAGGGGTAGGCTACGAGCAGTACTTC. Residues: CASSAGVGYEQYF.

The V gene is TRBV11-3, the J gene TRBJ2-7; 11 positions agree with TRBD1. The CDR3 is made up of 15 amino acids. CDR1 is SGHNT, CDR2 YENEEA, per germline. The V segment lost 3 bases and the J segment 6 bases; nucleotides outside the gene matches: 7. The CDR3 sequence: CASSFGQGASGEQYF. The CDR3 DNA reads as TGTGCCAGCAGCTTCGGACAGGGGGCTTCCGGCGAGCAGTACTTC.